The clone carrying this TCR beta chain was found a few times. Its antigen is undetermined. The sample originates from a study of T cells after yellow fever vaccination. Universal primer sites and UMIs were introduced during 5'RACE template-switching synthesis of TCR cDNA. TCRdb passed the 5' RACE reads through MiXCR, listing each CDR3 protein once. The sample has approximately 350,000 distinct CDR3 sequences, around a tenth seen once. The study, taken as a whole, reports: Abundant bulk-derived clonotypes could contaminate FACS-sorted repertoires. Weaker in magnitude, the secondary response showed a faster peak on day 5 versus 15.

The sequence was collected from a man younger than 35 who received the YFV17D yellow fever vaccine. The specimen was PBMCs, collected on the day of the first yellow fever vaccination.

The CDR3 bases are TGTGCCAGCAGCTTAGGGCGCGGGGAGCTGTTTTTT. This codes for CASSLGRGELFF. The J gene is TRBJ2-2, the V gene TRBV7-9, with D uncertain. Germline V gene lookup returns CDR1 SEHNR and CDR2 FQNEAQ (reference sequence). The CDR3 runs to 12 residues. The germline V and J ends were trimmed by 1 base and 7 bases, with 4 bases remaining between them.